This T cell receptor (beta chain) was identified during a study of T cells in Graves' hyperthyroidism and ophthalmopathy. Amplification of TCR beta CDR3 regions was performed using RNA transcripts as template. The study used the HTBI primer set for a first-round RT-PCR of the TCR CDR3. TCRdb called the multiplex PCR reads again in MiXCR, with one record for every CDR3 protein. The table includes a few hundred thousand distinct CDR3 sequences, less than 20% detected once. This clonotype has only a few counts. The CDR3 runs to 13 residues. V was clipped by 6 bases and J by 3 bases, with 12 bases between them. CDR1 is SQVTM and CDR2 is ANQGSEA in the germline V gene.

The source of this sequence is a woman aged 30 to 39 with Graves' hyperthyroidism. The material sequenced was blood. The chain joins TRBV29-1 to TRBJ1-3; no firm D call. The CDR3 DNA sequence: TGCAGCGTGACTGGGTATCGTGGAAACACCATATATTTT. It codes for CSVTGYRGNTIYF.